The present T cell receptor beta chain was sequenced within a study of regulatory T cells in long-lasting Graves disease (dated by TCRdb to 2020 to 2023). Background on the whole study: Persistent Graves' disease meant more than 5 years of antithyroid drug treatment with TSH receptor autoantibodies that stayed positive. This study used TCR sequencing and RNA sequencing of peripheral blood to compare persistent Graves' disease patients against newly diagnosed Graves' disease patients. A total of 33 samples underwent TCR sequencing: roughly 13 from persistent and about 20 from newly diagnosed Graves' disease patients. The study took place in China and was registered as a clinical trial. Antithyroid drugs had been taken for approximately 9.5 years on average by persistent Graves' disease patients in the clinical cohort.

This clonotype was picked up many times. Its cognate antigen has yet to be identified. No base quality values were provided; no much bigger clone lies one nucleotide off. Trimming accounts for 4 bases at V and 5 bases at J, while the number of junction bases matched to no gene is 10. The CDR1 and CDR2 encoded by the germline V gene are MNHEY and SVGEGT. The CDR3 starts with the cysteine, ends with the phenylalanine, and has 16 residues. CDR3 DNA is the only sequence kept; it has 48 bases, read in frame from the first base. Receptor libraries were prepared by multiplex PCR. Instrument used: Illumina HiSeq 4000. To build TCR beta libraries, CDR3 regions were amplified by Arm-PCR using iRepertoire HTBI primers. PCR products were gel purified before sequencing. In the paper's pipeline: A total of 60 to 80 TRBV and about 13 TRBJ segments were identified across samples and were used for gene usage analysis of CDR3 amino acid clonotypes. COPE and FqMerger were used to merge filtered high-quality paired reads into contigs. Contigs were aligned with BLAST to IMGT TRBV, TRBD and TRBJ reference genes, and CDR3 was defined per IMGT. Any clonotype with a frequency above 0.1% was counted as a highly expanded clone. Shannon entropy was used to measure repertoire diversity, and the Gini coefficient was used to measure V-J evenness. Public clonotypes were defined as clonotypes shared by more than one individual. TCRdb trimmed public reads at Q25 via fastp, called clones via MiXCR and kept in-frame beta chains. Every distinct CDR3 protein forms one entry, paired with its most common genes and DNA. The V and J calls follow TCRdb's processing rather than the paper's. For this sample there are hundreds of thousands of distinct CDR3 sequences; less than 25% appear just once. 7% to 9.5% of the sample is in the top ten clones.

This specimen's time point label, per the study, means: persistent/refractory GD, antithyroid drugs over 5 years with positive TRAb. RNA was extracted from PBMCs in TRIzol for both TCR sequencing and RNA sequencing. The diagnosis of Graves' disease was made according to American Thyroid Association guidelines. Patients for the study were recruited at an endocrinology department in Xi'an, China. Each patient gave approximately 9 milliliters of peripheral blood, collected in an EDTA anticoagulant tube. PBMCs were isolated by Ficoll Paque Plus density gradient separation without further T cell sorting. RNA quality was checked with an Agilent 2100 Bioanalyzer and agarose gel, and concentration with a NanoDrop 2000. Study-wide conclusions, independent of this receptor: Persistent disease showed preferential use of TRBV28, TRBJ1-2 and TRBJ2-5, whereas newly diagnosed disease favored TRBV20-1 and TRBJ2-1. Patients with persistent disease shared more public clonotypes (around 3,000) than newly diagnosed patients did (around 930). As a limitation, the authors acknowledged that the small sample size may reduce accuracy. Because the primary lesion, thyroid tissue, could not be accessed, the study looked at peripheral blood alone. Only the TCR beta chain was sequenced and analyzed. Compared with newly diagnosed patients, patients with persistent Graves' disease had lower TCR Shannon entropy and fewer highly expanded clones, which suggests clonal expansion.

The material sequenced was peripheral blood mononuclear cells (PBMCs), taken when the disease was refractory, from a patient treated with antithyroid drugs. The receptor was derived from a female donor with Graves disease. Here the chain combines TRBV6-2 or TRBV6-3 and TRBJ2-2; TRBD1 agrees with 7 junctional bases. The DNA reads as follows: TGTGCCAGCAGTTTTGCGTCCGACAGGGTTACCGGGGAGCTGTTTTTT. This yields the protein CASSFASDRVTGELFF.